These 17 T cell receptor beta chains came from one sample sequenced in a study of blood T cell repertoires in COVID-19. Profiled with immunoSEQ multiplex PCR; TCRdb holds only in-frame clones, not every one. Counted here are more than 200,000 clones, roughly 90% occurring once; the ten biggest clones make up 2% to 2.5%. Specimen: peripheral blood. The receptors here all came from a woman aged 40 to 49 who had recovered from COVID-19.

CDR3 sequence reads: CASSQTGYGYTF. The DNA for the CDR3 is TGTGCCAGCAGCCAAACAGGGTATGGCTACACCTTC. The J gene is TRBJ1-2, the V gene TRBV3-1 (or the pseudogene TRBV3-2), with TRBD1 as a possible D gene (6 bases). Germline V gives CDR1 LGHDT, CDR2 YNNKEL (reference sequence). Trimming removed 2 bases from V and 5 bases from J, with 6 bases in between. The CDR3 extends over 12 amino acids.

V gene TRBV5-4 combines with J gene TRBJ2-4, with a weak D call TRBD2 (5 bases). The V end was cut by 4 bases, the J end by 0 bases, with 8 bases between. The CDR3 is 14 residues long. CDR1 is SGHNT and CDR2 is YYREEE in the germline V gene (reference sequence). CDR3 DNA: TGTGCCAGCAGCGACGGACTAGCCAAAAACATTCAGTACTTC. Translated: CASSDGLAKNIQYF.

The J gene is TRBJ2-7, the V gene TRBV6-2 or TRBV6-3, with TRBD1 identical over 7 bases. CDR1 and CDR2 (germline): MNHEY, SVGEGT. Trimming cost V 5 bases and J 2 bases; bases outside gene matches: 3. This CDR3 comprises 13 residues. The CDR3 spells CASSATGPYEQYF. The CDR3 bases are TGTGCCAGCAGTGCGACAGGGCCCTACGAGCAGTACTTC.

As to this clone: One junction end does not reproduce the germline sequence, and a read error may be involved. J is TRBJ2-2 and V is TRBV7-2, with 12 bases identical to TRBD2. The CDR3 has 15 amino acids. Germline V gives CDR1 SGHTA, CDR2 FQGNSA. The CDR3 DNA sequence: TGTGCCAGCAGCCTAGCGGGGGGGGTAACCGGGGAGCTGTTTTTT. Its translation: CASSLAGGVTGELFF. The entire variable domain, with the rest obtained from reference TRBV7-2 and TRBJ2-2, is as follows: GAGVSQSPSNKVTEKGKDVELRCDPISGHTALYWYRQSLGQGLEFLIYFQGNSAPDKSGLPSDRFSAERTGGSVSTLTIQRTQQEDSAVYLCASSLAGGVTGELFFGEGSRLTVL.

The genes are TRBV25-1 and TRBJ1-4; possibly TRBD1 for D (5 bases). The V and J ends lost 1 base and 5 bases respectively, with 11 bases between them. CDR3 length: 15 residues. Germline lookup yields CDR1 MGHDK and CDR2 SYGVNS. CDR3 in DNA: TGTGCCAGCAGTGAATGGGGGGGACCCAATGAAAAACTGTTTTTT. Translation: CASSEWGGPNEKLFF. Together with reference TRBV25-1 and TRBJ1-4, the CDR3 gives the full variable domain: EADIYQTPRYLVIGTGKKITLECSQTMGHDKMYWYQQDPGMELHLIHYSYGVNSTEKGDLSSESTVSRIRTEHFPLTLESARPSHTSQYLCASSEWGGPNEKLFFGSGTQLSVL.

The chain has TRBV9 and TRBJ1-4, with D maybe TRBD1 (5 bases). The CDR3 totals 15 residues. Trimming removed 3 bases at V and 7 bases at J, with 16 bases between. The germline CDR1 and CDR2 sequences are SGDLS and YYNGEE. The CDR3 DNA reads TGTGCCAGCAGCGGTTTGGGGCGCGGGGGTGAAAAACTGTTTTTT. Residues: CASSGLGRGGEKLFF.

This clone was detected once. This chain joins TRBV18 and TRBJ2-3, with TRBD2 identical over 11 bases. The CDR3 totals 16 residues. Germline lookup yields CDR1 KGHSH and CDR2 LQKENI. V lost 5 bases, J lost 2 bases, and 6 bases stayed unmatched. CDR3 residues: CASSFLAGGATDTQYF. The CDR3 DNA sequence: TGTGCCAGCTCATTTCTAGCGGGGGGCGCCACAGATACGCAGTATTTT.

The J gene is TRBJ1-2, the V gene TRBV3-1 (or the pseudogene TRBV3-2); tentatively, D is TRBD1 (5 bases). Per germline, CDR1 LGHDT and CDR2 YNNKEL (reference sequence). The V and J ends lost 1 base and 6 bases respectively, with 12 bases between them. The CDR3 runs to 14 residues. The CDR3 spells CASSQGGGLNGYTF. CDR3 DNA: TGTGCCAGCAGCCAAGGGGGGGGATTAAATGGCTACACCTTC.

The J gene is TRBJ2-7, the V gene TRBV7-9, with 11 positions matching TRBD2. Looked up from germline, CDR1 is SEHNR and CDR2 is FQNEAQ (reference sequence). Trimming cost V 6 bases and J 4 bases; bases outside gene matches: 8. The CDR3 runs 15 residues. CDR3 protein: CASSPTSGSLYEQYF. DNA of the CDR3: TGTGCCAGCAGTCCTACTAGCGGGAGTCTTTACGAGCAGTACTTC. The whole variable domain, remainder taken from reference TRBV7-9 and TRBJ2-7, is DTGVSQNPRHKITKRGQNVTFRCDPISEHNRLYWYRQTLGQGPEFLTYFQNEAQLEKSRLLSDRFSAERPKGSFSTLEIQRTEQGDSAMYLCASSPTSGSLYEQYFGPGTRLTVT.

The gene calls are TRBV28 and TRBJ2-1, with 7 positions matching TRBD1. V lost 10 bases and J lost 9; bases outside the gene matches: 6. The CDR3 length is 11 residues. Germline V lookup: CDR1 MDHEN, CDR2 SYDVKM. CDR3 protein: CATGTDIEQFF. The CDR3 DNA reads TGTGCCACCGGGACAGATATTGAGCAGTTCTTC.

The chain links TRBV29-1 to TRBJ1-1; 7 bases are shared with TRBD1. CDR1 is SQVTM, CDR2 ANQGSEA, per germline. Trimming cost V 7 bases and J 0 bases; bases outside gene matches: 5. This CDR3 region has 13 residues. The CDR3 loop is CSATGAMNTEAFF. CDR3 sequence (DNA): TGCAGCGCTACAGGGGCCATGAACACTGAAGCTTTCTTT.

The chain links TRBV6-5 to TRBJ1-4; 7 bases fit TRBD1. The J segment lost 4 bases and the V segment lost 6 bases, leaving 8 bases of the junction unmatched. The germline CDR1 and CDR2 sequences are MNHEY and SVGAGI. There are 15 residues in the CDR3. CDR3: CASRTTGTVNEKLFF. CDR3 nucleotides: TGTGCCAGCAGAACAACCGGGACAGTTAATGAAAAACTGTTTTTT.

The rearrangement joins TRBV19 to TRBJ1-1, with D unresolved. The ends were cut back, 8 bases at V and 6 bases at J, with 19 bases in the middle. CDR1 and CDR2 (germline): LNHDA, SQIVND (reference sequence). The CDR3 is 14 residues long. This chain's CDR3 is CASLNRALNAEAFF. For the CDR3, the DNA is TGTGCCAGTTTAAACCGCGCCCTTAACGCTGAAGCTTTCTTT.

The V and J genes are TRBV6-6 and TRBJ1-2; 8 nucleotides agree with TRBD1. This CDR3 has 15 residues. Trimming removed 4 bases from V and 5 bases from J; junction bases left unmatched: 9. CDR1 MNHNY and CDR2 SVGAGI come from the germline V gene (reference sequence). The chain's CDR3 is CASSLSGGVWYGYTF. CDR3 coding DNA: TGTGCCAGCAGTTTGTCAGGGGGCGTGTGGTATGGCTACACCTTC.

This clone was counted a single time. The chain recombines TRBV30 with TRBJ1-2; 8 nucleotides align to TRBD1. Germline V CDR1 and CDR2: GTSNPN, SVGIG (reference sequence). J lost 7 bases, V lost 5 bases, and 9 bases had no gene match. The CDR3 is 13 residues long. The chain's CDR3 is CAWGRTGPVGYTF. The CDR3 DNA reads TGTGCCTGGGGAAGGACAGGGCCGGTTGGCTACACCTTC.

This clone appeared once. The chain is built from TRBV19 and TRBJ1-5; 7 bases align to TRBD1. The V segment lost 10 bases and the J segment 0 bases; nucleotides outside the gene matches: 6. The CDR3 is made up of 14 amino acids. Germline lookup yields CDR1 LNHDA and CDR2 SQIVND (reference sequence). CDR3 in DNA: TGTGCCACCGGGACAGTCAATAGCAATCAGCCCCAGCATTTT. This sequence encodes CATGTVNSNQPQHF.

This clone was recorded once. This chain links TRBV11-2 with TRBJ1-2, with TRBD1 matching 7 bases. Germline trimming cut 1 base from V and 5 bases from J; bases unmatched to any gene: 4. The CDR3 spans 14 residues. The germline V gene encodes CDR1 SGHAT and CDR2 FQNNGV. The CDR3 DNA reads TGTGCCAGCAGCTTAGTCGCGACAGGGTATGGCTACACCTTC. Its translation is CASSLVATGYGYTF.